The text below deals with one T cell receptor beta chain. Its antigen specificity is not known. Base qualities are not recorded, but no much larger clone differs from it by a single base. TCR CDR3 regions were amplified from genomic DNA by multiplex PCR using the deep immunoSEQ assay. For each cell subset, the extracted genomic DNA was distributed evenly across all wells of several immunoSEQ 96-well plates, and each plate served as one replicate. Each replicate PCR for sorted subsets received about 220 ng genomic DNA, equal to tens of thousands of T cell genomes. Purified libraries were quantified with a Qubit 3.0 fluorometer, sized on a Bioanalyzer 2100, and re-quantified with the KAPA Library Quantification kit. Each immunoSEQ 96-well plate was sequenced on its own single-read 150-cycle Illumina NextSeq 550 flow cell. The paper's processing steps were these. The immunoSEQ output contained only junctional sequences without quality scores, so filtering could not match that applied to full-length reads. Sequences were annotated with PyIR, a Python wrapper for IgBLAST v1.9, and V/J genes and CDR3 were assigned using IMGT germline references. Reads with weak V/J assignments (E-value above 1e-6), missing CDR3, stop codons, out-of-frame junctions, or ambiguous translated residues were removed. A V3J clonotype was defined by an identical inferred V gene, J gene, and CDR3 amino acid sequence. Percentage overlap between repertoires was computed as shared unique clonotypes divided by the size of the smaller repertoire. Richness of each repertoire was evaluated using RTK rarefaction, the Chao1 estimator, and Recon v2.1 estimates of unobserved clonotypes. Generation probabilities were computed with OLGA for all TCRbeta clonotypes obtained by the gDNA method from several donors. TCRdb retrieved this table from immuneACCESS and kept in-frame rearrangements only. Not all clones are present; in checked studies, unresolved V genes account for under half, and no reason is known for the remainder. V, J and clone size derive from that table, while D and trimming were established from the DNA sequence. For this sample the table gives about 2.1 million clones, of which about 93% were detected only once. The ten most abundant clones make up about 1.7% of the sample.

Inclusive of the bounding cysteine and phenylalanine, the CDR3 is 16 residues long. CDR3 DNA only is kept here, 48 bases in frame from base 1. V is reduced by 6 bases and J by 4 bases, leaving a spacing of 20 bases between them. From a lookup of the germline V gene (reference sequence), CDR1 and CDR2 are MNHEY and SMNVEV. These data come from a study of shared clonotypes between healthy human individuals (dated by TCRdb to about 2020). Some background on the complete study: Three men and two women, aged 18 to 49 years, made up the cohort. For each donor, three plates each were used for CD4 naive and CD4 memory, two plates were used for CD8 naive, and one plate was used for CD8 memory. Blood TCR repertoires of four to six healthy adults were deeply sequenced to estimate repertoire size and the extent of clonotype sharing between individuals. To increase sequencing depth and limit assay-specific biases, TCR repertoire library preparation and sequencing were carried out by different laboratories using diverse techniques. Leukapheresis yielded between about 0.85 and 10 billion PBMCs per donor. What the authors observed across the whole study: Estimated clonotype richness was generally larger for naive than for memory subsets. Only blood was sampled, and tissue TCR repertoires likely differ from those in blood. Because the study included a small number of donors, the genetic and exposure-history diversity represented was limited. Clonotypes shared by all four sorted-subset donors showed higher generation probabilities than non-shared clonotypes. Pairwise subsampling indicated that sequencing depth was expected to affect the degree of clonotype sharing among donors. About 5% of naive CD4, 3.5% of naive CD8, about 2.5% of memory CD4, and 0.4% of memory CD8 clonotypes were shared across several donors. Even with the large sequencing depth, rarefaction of the sorted-subset datasets indicated that sequencing was incomplete.

CD8 naive samples were CD45RO-negative cells positively selected for CCR7, giving a CD45RA+CCR7+ population that excluded TemRA cells. Healthy HIV-negative adults with no recently reported acute infections or vaccinations were included as donors. Every donor was a Caucasian adult residing in Nashville, Tennessee, USA. After blood collection by leukapheresis, PBMCs were isolated using Ficoll-Histopaque density gradient centrifugation and then cryopreserved in the vapor phase of liquid nitrogen. Analytical flow cytometry was used to check the purity and quantity of each magnetically sorted T cell population. From each sorted fraction, genomic DNA was isolated and quantified by UV absorbance on a Nanodrop 2000c.

The V gene is TRBV27 and the J gene is TRBJ2-3, with the D gene possibly TRBD1 or TRBD2, each one fitting 5 bases. What was sequenced was naive CD8+ T cells from PBMCs. The sample's cell subset or site label is to be understood as: CD45RA+CCR7+. This TCR was recovered from a young man in good health. Some clones in this sample may be carry-over from other donors' samples. The CDR3 loop reads CASSLLTPRGADTQYF. The nucleotide sequence reads TGTGCCAGCAGCTTGCTGACCCCTCGAGGGGCAGATACGCAGTATTTT.